This passage covers 17 T cell receptor beta chains from one sample sequenced in a study of Ad26.COV2.S vaccination and SARS-CoV-2 variants. Sequencing was performed with immunoSEQ multiplex PCR; in TCRdb, only in-frame clones are kept and a portion is missing. The table has some 180,000 clones, roughly nine tenths seen once. The material was peripheral blood, obtained after recovery from COVID-19. The receptors come from a human donor who had recovered from COVID-19.

The J gene is TRBJ2-3, the V gene TRBV3-1 (or the pseudogene TRBV3-2), with 8 nucleotides matching TRBD2. V lost 4 bases and J lost 5; bases outside the gene matches: 11. Germline lookup yields CDR1 LGHDT and CDR2 YNNKEL (reference sequence). This CDR3 has 16 amino acids. The CDR3 here is CASSPGGAGGGDTQYF. DNA for the CDR3: TGTGCCAGCAGCCCCGGGGGGGCGGGAGGTGGAGATACGCAGTATTTT.

The chain uses TRBV27 and TRBJ1-2; D may be TRBD1 (6 bases). V shed 3 bases and J shed 3 bases, with 8 bases lying between them. This CDR3 spans 13 amino acids. Germline V gene data show CDR1 as MNHEY and CDR2 as SMNVEV (reference sequence). The CDR3 bases are TGTGCCAGCAGTTTGGGGGCAGACTATGGCTACACCTTC. As protein: CASSLGADYGYTF.

V is TRBV19 and J is TRBJ1-6; no clear D gene. This CDR3 region has 13 residues. The V end lost 6 bases, the J end lost 8 bases, and 11 bases lay between the germline ends. Germline CDR1 LNHDA, CDR2 SQIVND (reference sequence). In nucleotides, the CDR3 is TGTGCCAGTAGGGGAAGCCGGGATTCACCCCTCCACTTT. Amino acid sequence: CASRGSRDSPLHF.

The chain combines TRBV5-1 with TRBJ2-3; no reliable D call. Trimming shortened V by 4 bases and J by 0 bases, and 9 bases separated the two germline ends. Germline V gives CDR1 SGHRS, CDR2 YFSETQ. The CDR3 length is 14 residues. The CDR3 sequence is CASSKTESTDTQYF. Here the CDR3 DNA reads TGCGCCAGCAGCAAAACGGAAAGCACAGATACGCAGTATTTT.

The chain has TRBV12-3 or TRBV12-4 and TRBJ2-5; TRBD2 matches 8 bases. J gave up 1 base and V 7 bases, and 2 bases lay outside the gene matches. The CDR3 has 13 amino acids. For the CDR3, the DNA is TGTGCCAGCACGCGGGGGGCCCAAGAGACCCAGTACTTC. Its translation: CASTRGAQETQYF.

V is TRBV6-5 and J is TRBJ2-3, with 14 bases lining up with TRBD2. CDR1 is MNHEY and CDR2 is SVGAGI in the germline V gene. The CDR3 has 15 residues. J was trimmed by 8 bases and V by 5 bases; bases with no gene match: 6. The CDR3 DNA reads TGTGCCAGCAGTCCCGGGACTAGCGGGGGAGGTACGCAGTATTTT. Its protein is CASSPGTSGGGTQYF.

The CDR3: CASTPGQQNSPLHF. The CDR3 nucleotides read TGTGCCAGCACCCCCGGACAGCAAAATTCACCCCTCCACTTT. This chain joins TRBV28 and TRBJ1-6; the D gene is possibly TRBD1 (6 bases). CDR1 MDHEN and CDR2 SYDVKM come from the germline V gene. Trimming pared 7 bases from V and 7 bases from J, leaving 14 bases between. This CDR3 spans 14 amino acids.

V usage is TRBV6-2 or TRBV6-3 and J usage is TRBJ2-7, with TRBD2 matching 7 bases. CDR1 and CDR2 from the germline V gene are MNHEY and SVGEGT. This CDR3 has 17 amino acids. The J segment lost 4 bases and the V segment lost 5 bases, leaving 17 bases of the junction unmatched. CDR3 region: CASSTLRLRTSSYEQYF. DNA of the CDR3: TGTGCCAGCAGTACCCTAAGGCTACGGACTAGTTCTTACGAGCAGTACTTC.

This chain connects TRBV7-6 to TRBJ2-5; unclear D gene. The CDR3 runs 13 residues. V was shortened by 1 base and J by 4 bases, with 7 bases between the two germline ends. CDR1 and CDR2 from the germline V gene are SGHVS and FNYEAQ. The chain's CDR3 is CASSLDRPETQYF. In nucleotides, the CDR3 is TGTGCCAGCAGCTTAGACAGACCAGAGACCCAGTACTTC.

This sequence joins TRBV5-1 and TRBJ1-3; possibly TRBD1 for D (5 bases). CDR3 length: 15 amino acids. Trimming left V 4 bases short and J 0 bases short, with 11 bases between. Germline V gene sequence: CDR1 SGHRS, CDR2 YFSETQ. The CDR3 reads CASSLGASSGNTIYF. CDR3 DNA: TGCGCCAGCAGCCTAGGGGCGAGCTCTGGAAACACCATATATTTT.

V gene TRBV28 combines with J gene TRBJ1-4; possible D gene TRBD1, 5 bases. The CDR3 loop spans 14 amino acids. Per germline, CDR1 MDHEN and CDR2 SYDVKM. With 3 bases removed from V and 6 bases from J, the gap between germline ends came to 11 bases. CDR3 bases: TGTGCCAGCAGTTTCTGGGACGGACATGAAAAACTGTTTTTT. This translates into CASSFWDGHEKLFF.

The gene calls are TRBV30 and TRBJ1-3, with D hard to call. The CDR3 spans 14 residues. From germline, CDR1 is GTSNPN and CDR2 SVGIG (reference sequence). Trimming removed 4 bases at V and 1 base at J, with 11 bases between. The CDR3 is CAWKITTSGNTIYF. CDR3 in DNA: TGTGCCTGGAAAATAACAACTTCTGGAAACACCATATATTTT.

V gene TRBV7-3 combines with J gene TRBJ2-5; 9 bases map to TRBD2. The CDR3 contains 13 residues. Germline CDR1 reads SGHTA; CDR2 reads FQGTGA. V trimming: 2 bases; J trimming: 14 bases; junction bases outside the gene matches: 9. The CDR3 sequence: CASSLPSGGRFYF. CDR3 bases: TGTGCCAGCAGCTTACCAAGCGGGGGGCGCTTTTACTTC.

The rearrangement uses TRBV18 and TRBJ2-3; the D gene is possibly TRBD2 (6 bases). CDR3 length equals 15 residues. The germline V and J ends were trimmed by 0 bases and 2 bases, with 9 bases remaining between them. Germline V gene lookup returns CDR1 KGHSH and CDR2 LQKENI. The CDR3 region has the DNA TGTGCCAGCTCACCACCGGGGAGGTACACAGATACGCAGTATTTT. Protein product: CASSPPGRYTDTQYF.

The chain is built from TRBV27 and TRBJ2-3; no definite D call. The CDR3 length is 12 residues. Trimming removed 4 bases at V and 14 bases at J, with 16 bases between. Germline V gene lookup returns CDR1 MNHEY and CDR2 SMNVEV (reference sequence). The CDR3 DNA reads TGTGCCAGCAGTTACCTCGACGGCCCAAGGTATTTT. It is translated as CASSYLDGPRYF.

This clone came up once. The V gene is TRBV5-1, the J gene TRBJ2-7; D might be TRBD1 or TRBD2, each matching 6 bases. From germline, CDR1 is SGHRS and CDR2 YFSETQ. Trimming cost V 4 bases and J 4 bases, with 15 bases left between them. The CDR3 has 14 residues. The CDR3 protein is CASSAAGGEYEQYF. CDR3 in DNA: TGCGCCAGCAGCGCCGCCGGGGGCGAATACGAGCAGTACTTC.

The CDR3 nucleotides are TGTGCCAGCAGCGAGGGACAGACGTCTTTCTCCTACAATGAGCAGTTCTTC. Translating gives CASSEGQTSFSYNEQFF. The chain has TRBV5-8 and TRBJ2-1, with 7 bases fitting TRBD1. The germline V gene has CDR1 SGHTS and CDR2 YDEGEE. V trimming: 4 bases; J trimming: 0 bases; junction bases outside the gene matches: 10. The CDR3 spans 17 residues.